Below are 29 T cell receptor beta chains sequenced from a single sample in a study of T cell responses to AZD1222 COVID-19 vaccine. TCRdb keeps only in-frame clones here, not all; method: immunoSEQ multiplex PCR. Found here are 250,000 to 300,000 clones, 94% of them singletons; the top ten hold roughly 0.51%. The sequencing used peripheral blood, collected 28 days after the second AZD1222 dose. The receptors stem from an adult who received the AZD1222 COVID-19 vaccine.

This sequence joins TRBV5-6 and TRBJ1-4; D is possibly TRBD1 (6 bases). The CDR3 totals 15 residues. CDR1 and CDR2 (germline): SGHDT, YYEEEE. Trimming removed 4 bases from V and 7 bases from J, with 17 bases in between. The CDR3 sequence: CASSDSRGEGEKLFF. Written as DNA, the CDR3 is TGTGCCAGCAGCGATTCCAGGGGTGAGGGTGAAAAACTGTTTTTT.

The chain recombines TRBV10-3 with TRBJ2-2, with 10 bases aligning to TRBD2. The junction had 7 bases not matched to a gene; V was cut back by 6 bases and J by 0 bases. The CDR3 runs to 17 residues. Looked up from germline, CDR1 is ENHRY and CDR2 is SYGVKD. The CDR3 region is CAIRISGGPSNTGELFF. CDR3 in DNA: TGTGCCATCAGAATTAGCGGGGGGCCTTCGAACACCGGGGAGCTGTTTTTT.

The chain joins TRBV3-1 (or the pseudogene TRBV3-2) to TRBJ1-1; no definite D call. V lost 0 bases and J lost 3, with 11 bases in between. In germline, CDR1 is LGHDT, CDR2 YNNKEL (reference sequence). The CDR3 has 15 amino acids. The CDR3 DNA follows: TGTGCCAGCAGCCAAGAAGGGATCGCGTACACTGAAGCTTTCTTT. This sequence encodes CASSQEGIAYTEAFF.

V and J are TRBV28 and TRBJ1-2, with D perhaps TRBD1 (5 bases). The CDR3 has 13 amino acids. The V and J ends lost 2 bases and 4 bases respectively, with 8 bases between them. CDR1 MDHEN and CDR2 SYDVKM come from the germline V gene. Here the CDR3 reads CASSLHQGYGYTF. The CDR3 DNA sequence: TGTGCCAGCAGTTTACACCAGGGCTATGGCTACACCTTC.

The genes are TRBV7-2 and TRBJ2-7; tentatively, D is TRBD2 (6 bases). V gave up 2 bases and J gave up 9 bases, with 17 bases separating them. Germline CDR1 SGHTA, CDR2 FQGNSA. This CDR3 has 14 residues. DNA of the CDR3: TGTGCCAGCAGCTTATACGGGGGAGAGGAACGGCAGTACTTC. It specifies CASSLYGGEERQYF.

The V gene is TRBV5-1, the J gene TRBJ1-3; D unclear. V was shortened by 1 base and J by 0 bases, with 14 bases between the two germline ends. Germline-derived CDR1 and CDR2 are SGHRS and YFSETQ. CDR3 length: 17 residues. Here the CDR3 reads CASSLYPVEDSGNTIYF. CDR3 in DNA: TGCGCCAGCAGCTTGTACCCAGTCGAGGACTCTGGAAACACCATATATTTT.

This sequence joins TRBV19 and TRBJ2-2; D not resolved. Germline CDR1 is LNHDA and CDR2 is SQIVND (reference sequence). This CDR3 has 13 amino acids. V lost 3 bases to trimming and J lost 4 bases, with 6 bases between them. Here the CDR3 reads CASSMFGTGELFF. The CDR3 DNA follows: TGTGCCAGTAGTATGTTCGGCACCGGGGAGCTGTTTTTT. Full variable domain (missing parts from reference TRBV19 and TRBJ2-2): DGGITQSPKYLFRKEGQNVTLSCEQNLNHDAMYWYRQDPGQGLRLIYYSQIVNDFQKGDIAEGYSVSREKKESFPLTVTSAQKNPTAFYLCASSMFGTGELFFGEGSRLTVL.

The chain recombines TRBV7-2 with TRBJ1-4; possible D gene TRBD1, 6 bases. Germline CDR1 reads SGHTA; CDR2 reads FQGNSA. CDR3 length: 15 residues. Trimming stripped 5 bases from V and 3 bases from J, with 13 bases between. The DNA of the CDR3 is TGTGCCAGCAGCGTGGGGGCCCTATCTAATGAAAAACTGTTTTTT. Translated, it gives CASSVGALSNEKLFF.

The chain combines TRBV29-1 with TRBJ1-1; the D gene is possibly TRBD1 (5 bases). The V and J ends lost 7 bases and 6 bases respectively, with 21 bases between them. The germline CDR1 and CDR2 sequences are SQVTM and ANQGSEA. The CDR3 runs to 14 residues. The chain's CDR3 is CSASGTTLMPEAFF. The CDR3 nucleotides read TGCAGCGCATCAGGGACTACACTTATGCCTGAAGCTTTCTTT.

J is TRBJ2-1 and V is TRBV5-1; 8 nucleotides match TRBD2. CDR1 SGHRS and CDR2 YFSETQ come from the germline V gene. The CDR3 is 17 amino acids. Trimming took 4 bases from V and 10 from J; bases not matched to a gene: 19. Here the CDR3 DNA reads TGCGCCAGCAGCCAGGACCCCCTACGGGAGGGCCTTGGAGAGCAGTTCTTC. This codes for CASSQDPLREGLGEQFF.

This sequence joins TRBV11-3 and TRBJ2-7; 9 bases are a match to TRBD2. The J segment lost 5 bases and the V segment lost 4 bases, leaving 3 bases of the junction unmatched. This CDR3 comprises 13 residues. Germline CDR1 SGHNT, CDR2 YENEEA. DNA for the CDR3: TGTGCCAGCAGCTATAGCGGGAGCGACGAGCAGTACTTC. Translating it yields CASSYSGSDEQYF.

This clone appeared a single time. CDR3 residues: CASSYDPGGYNSPLHF. The DNA for the CDR3 is TGTGCCAGCAGTTACGACCCAGGGGGGTATAATTCACCCCTCCACTTT. The chain has TRBV27 and TRBJ1-6; 7 bases align to TRBD1. Germline loops: CDR1 MNHEY, CDR2 SMNVEV (reference sequence). Trimming at V came to 4 bases and at J to 4 bases, leaving 7 bases not matched to a gene. The CDR3 length is 16 residues.

The chain links TRBV29-1 to TRBJ2-2, with D possibly being TRBD2 (5 bases). The CDR3 sequence is 14 residues long. CDR1 SQVTM and CDR2 ANQGSEA come from the germline V gene. With 2 bases removed from V and 7 bases from J, the gap between germline ends came to 14 bases. CDR3: CSVEIRGPVGELFF. DNA of the CDR3: TGCAGCGTTGAAATCCGCGGGCCCGTCGGGGAGCTGTTTTTT.

The chain combines TRBV28 with TRBJ1-1; weak D call: TRBD1 (5 bases). Germline CDR1 and CDR2: MDHEN and SYDVKM. The CDR3 sequence is 16 residues long. The ends were cut back, 2 bases at V and 0 bases at J, with 13 bases in the middle. The CDR3 is CASSLVGDLMNTEAFF. CDR3 sequence (DNA): TGTGCCAGCAGTTTAGTCGGGGACCTTATGAACACTGAAGCTTTCTTT.

This chain uses TRBV2 with TRBJ2-3; 8 bases align to TRBD2. The trim removed 4 bases at V and 2 bases at J, leaving 8 bases unmatched. The CDR3 extends over 16 amino acids. Germline V gene data show CDR1 as SNHLY and CDR2 as FYNNEI. CDR3 in amino acids: CASSVYRGGLTDTQYF. The CDR3 DNA follows: TGTGCCAGCAGTGTTTACCGGGGGGGACTCACAGATACGCAGTATTTT. Full variable domain (rest looked up from reference TRBV2 and TRBJ2-3): EPEVTQTPSHQVTQMGQEVILRCVPISNHLYFYWYRQILGQKVEFLVSFYNNEISEKSEIFDDQFSVERPDGSNFTLKIRSTKLEDSAMYFCASSVYRGGLTDTQYFGPGTRLTVL.

The chain uses TRBV18 and TRBJ1-2, with 10 bases that match TRBD1. With 4 bases clipped from V and 6 bases from J, the junction kept 2 bases outside the gene matches. The CDR3 is made up of 13 amino acids. Per germline, CDR1 KGHSH and CDR2 LQKENI. CDR3 sequence: CASSRTGGDGYTF. DNA of the CDR3: TGTGCCAGCTCACGGACAGGGGGAGATGGCTACACCTTC.

The chain has TRBV28 and TRBJ1-5; TRBD1 matches 7 bases. The germline V gene has CDR1 MDHEN and CDR2 SYDVKM. The CDR3 has 15 residues. V gave up 2 bases and J gave up 2 bases; unmatched junction bases: 3. The CDR3 nucleotides read TGTGCCAGCAGTTTAGGAGACAGGGGCAATCAGCCCCAGCATTTT. Translated: CASSLGDRGNQPQHF.

This chain uses TRBV23-1 with TRBJ1-1; D might be TRBD1 (5 bases). Being an ORF, TRBV23-1 has a function that is uncertain. CDR3 length equals 18 residues. Trimming took 4 bases from V and 2 from J, leaving 23 bases between them. The CDR3 nucleotides read TGCGCCAGCAGTCGGTTCAATCGGATGGGGGATTCTAACACTGAAGCTTTCTTT. This sequence encodes CASSRFNRMGDSNTEAFF.

The chain carries TRBV30 and TRBJ2-1; D ambiguous. The CDR3 covers 13 residues. Trimming shortened V by 0 bases and J by 4 bases, and 7 bases separated the two germline ends. CDR1 is GTSNPN and CDR2 is SVGIG in the germline V gene (reference sequence). CDR3 coding DNA: TGTGCCTGGAGTGTACAATCGTACAATGAGCAGTTCTTC. Translating it yields CAWSVQSYNEQFF.

V is TRBV18 and J is TRBJ2-7, with D possibly matching TRBD2 (6 bases). This CDR3 has 14 residues. Trimming pared 1 base from V and 5 bases from J, leaving 12 bases between. The V gene's germline CDR1 is KGHSH and CDR2 LQKENI. The CDR3 reads CASSPRGDTDEQYF. The DNA for the CDR3 is TGTGCCAGCTCACCACGGGGGGATACGGACGAGCAGTACTTC.

The chain uses TRBV19 and TRBJ2-6; TRBD1 agrees at 7 bases. The CDR3 contains 16 residues. Germline V lookup: CDR1 LNHDA, CDR2 SQIVND (reference sequence). Unmatched junction bases numbered 5, after V lost 4 bases and J lost 2 bases. CDR3 sequence: CASSTTGYTGANVLTF. The CDR3 coding sequence is TGTGCCAGTAGTACGACAGGGTACACTGGGGCCAACGTCCTGACTTTC.

The rearrangement uses TRBV9 and TRBJ1-1, with D tentatively TRBD1 (6 bases). Trimming shortened V by 4 bases and J by 0 bases, and 13 bases separated the two germline ends. Germline CDR1 and CDR2: SGDLS and YYNGEE. The CDR3 totals 15 residues. As DNA, the CDR3 is TGTGCCAGCAGCCCCCGGACAGCTATGAACACTGAAGCTTTCTTT. Translation: CASSPRTAMNTEAFF.

This CDR3 is CASSLETLYEQYF. CDR3 coding DNA: TGCGCCAGCAGCTTGGAGACACTCTACGAGCAGTACTTC. This chain uses TRBV5-1 with TRBJ2-7, with unresolved D. The V gene's germline CDR1 is SGHRS and CDR2 YFSETQ. V dropped 0 bases and J dropped 3 bases, with 7 bases sitting between them. The CDR3 is 13 residues long.

This rearrangement joins TRBV28 to TRBJ1-1; a weak D match, TRBD1 (5 bases). This CDR3 spans 15 amino acids. The V end was cut by 8 bases, the J end by 1 base, with 17 bases between. Germline assignment: CDR1 MDHEN and CDR2 SYDVKM. The CDR3 here is CASPSQGAWNTEAFF. In DNA form, the CDR3 reads TGTGCCAGCCCTTCGCAAGGGGCCTGGAACACTGAAGCTTTCTTT.

The rearrangement uses TRBV2 and TRBJ1-5; D may be TRBD1 (6 bases). CDR1 and CDR2 from the germline V gene are SNHLY and FYNNEI. The CDR3 is made up of 13 amino acids. The V end was cut by 6 bases, the J end by 7 bases, with 13 bases between. The CDR3 bases are TGTGCCAGCAGGAAGGGGGAGAAGCAGCCCCAGCATTTT. Amino acids: CASRKGEKQPQHF.

This sequence joins TRBV4-2 and TRBJ1-5; D ambiguous. Germline assignment: CDR1 LGHNA and CDR2 YNFKEQ. Between the trimmed V and J ends, which lost 0 bases and 0 bases, there was a span of 15 bases. This CDR3 is built from 18 residues. This CDR3 reads CASSQELVRRSSNQPQHF. CDR3 bases: TGTGCCAGCAGCCAAGAATTAGTACGGAGGAGTAGCAATCAGCCCCAGCATTTT.

The gene calls are TRBV4-1 and TRBJ2-3; D is unresolved. Germline values: CDR1 MGHRA, CDR2 YSYEKL. Trimming stripped 0 bases from V and 8 bases from J, with 12 bases between. The CDR3 extends over 14 amino acids. The CDR3 DNA reads as TGCGCCAGCAGCCAAGAGGGCAGTGGGGTTACGCAGTATTTT. It specifies CASSQEGSGVTQYF.

V and J are TRBV7-6 and TRBJ1-2; D gene uncertain. The V gene lost 6 bases and the J gene lost 0 bases, with 23 bases spanning the gap. Germline V gene data show CDR1 as SGHVS and CDR2 as FNYEAQ. This CDR3 has 18 amino acids. The CDR3 spells CASSGIKDAGLANYGYTF. For the CDR3, the DNA is TGTGCCAGCAGTGGAATAAAGGACGCCGGTCTAGCTAACTATGGCTACACCTTC.

This chain links TRBV9 with TRBJ2-2; 9 bases fit TRBD2. V was clipped by 4 bases and J by 6 bases; unmatched bases: 10. Looked up from germline, CDR1 is SGDLS and CDR2 is YYNGEE. This CDR3 is built from 16 residues. CDR3 amino acids: CASSQGVAGGAGELFF. The DNA for the CDR3 is TGTGCCAGCAGCCAAGGGGTTGCGGGAGGGGCCGGGGAGCTGTTTTTT.